These T cell receptor beta chains were read from a single sample in a study of technical replicates of blood from a handful of donors. Measured with immunoSEQ multiplex PCR; TCRdb has only the in-frame clones, and not every one. Of tens of thousands of clones in the sample, 98% were seen once. Specimen: T cells isolated from PBMCs. The receptors were sampled from a human donor in good health. The CDR3 runs from the conserved cysteine through the conserved F or W. A D gene is named only where the DNA matches it firmly. The size field is filled for only some rows; it gives once, few, many or a size class.

TRBV21-1	-	TRBJ2-1	-	CASSKWLSAGLVDEQFF	TGTGCCAGCAGCAAATGGCTTTCGGCAGGGCTTGTTGATGAGCAGTTCTTC
TRBV5-4	-	TRBJ2-2	-	CASRLGGLDAGELFF	TGTGCCAGCAGATTAGGCGGCCTCGACGCCGGGGAGCTGTTTTTT
TRBV6-5	-	TRBJ2-7	-	CASSYSAGGLPYEQYF	TGTGCCAGCAGTTACTCGGCAGGGGGGTTACCCTACGAGCAGTACTTC
TRBV7-9	-	TRBJ2-7	TRBD2	CASSLLTGGPVYEQYF	TGTGCCAGCAGCTTGTTAACGGGAGGGCCTGTCTACGAGCAGTACTTC
TRBV11-2	-	TRBJ2-3	TRBD2	CASSQPGLAGGYTDTQYF	TGTGCCAGCAGCCAGCCGGGACTAGCGGGAGGGTACACAGATACGCAGTATTTT
TRBV2	few	TRBJ2-3	TRBD2	CASSDGLEVDTQYF	TGTGCCAGCAGTGATGGACTAGAGGTGGATACGCAGTATTTT
TRBV11-3	-	TRBJ2-2	-	CASKSQQYPNTGELFF	TGTGCCAGCAAATCCCAACAGTACCCGAACACCGGGGAGCTGTTTTTT
TRBV30	-	TRBJ1-2	TRBD1	CAWSPRGQSSNYGYTF	TGTGCCTGGAGTCCGAGGGGACAGAGTTCTAACTATGGCTACACCTTC
TRBV18	-	TRBJ2-7	TRBD1	CASSGQGAGYEQYF	TGTGCCAGCTCAGGACAGGGGGCGGGGTACGAGCAGTACTTC
TRBV5-1	-	TRBJ2-5	TRBD2	CASSLSSGGGETQYF	TGCGCCAGCAGCTTGTCTAGCGGGGGCGGAGAGACCCAGTACTTC
TRBV7-8	-	TRBJ2-5	TRBD1	CASSLFLGTGIQETQYF	TGTGCCAGCAGCTTATTCTTGGGGACAGGGATTCAAGAGACCCAGTACTTC
TRBV28	-	TRBJ1-2	TRBD1	CASSLRRTGGHGYTF	TGTGCCAGCAGTTTAAGGCGGACAGGGGGTCATGGCTACACCTTC
TRBV18	-	TRBJ1-5	TRBD1	CASSLGQGASQPQHF	TGTGCCAGCTCACTCGGACAGGGGGCCTCTCAGCCCCAGCATTTT